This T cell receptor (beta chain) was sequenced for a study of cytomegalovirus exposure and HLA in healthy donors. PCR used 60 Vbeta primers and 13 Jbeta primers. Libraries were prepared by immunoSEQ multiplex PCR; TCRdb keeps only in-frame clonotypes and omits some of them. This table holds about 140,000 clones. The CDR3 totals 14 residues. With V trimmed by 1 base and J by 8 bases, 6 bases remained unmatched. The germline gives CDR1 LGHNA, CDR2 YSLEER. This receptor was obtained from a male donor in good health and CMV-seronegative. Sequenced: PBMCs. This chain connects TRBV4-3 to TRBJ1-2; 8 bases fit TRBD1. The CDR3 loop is CASSQGGTGGGYTF. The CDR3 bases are TGCGCCAGCAGCCAAGGAGGGACAGGAGGCGGCTACACCTTC.